A single T cell receptor beta chain is shown here with its context. Its antigen remains unknown. This specimen belongs to a study of cytomegalovirus exposure and HLA in healthy donors. Study observations and caveats: Sequencing likely caused a cluster of highly shared sequence variants. It has been reported that TCR beta sequences accurately predicted the HLA-A and HLA-B alleles of most subjects.

With 60 Vbeta and 13 Jbeta primers, the PCR was carried out. Produced via immunoSEQ multiplex PCR; TCRdb's table is partial and in-frame only. The sample includes 150,000 to 190,000 clones, 75% of them seen just once. The receptor comes from a young man in good health and CMV-seronegative. The sample was PBMCs.

For the CDR3, the DNA is TGTGCCAGCAGCTTAGATAGAGAGAGCACAGATACGCAGTATTTT. Translating it yields CASSLDRESTDTQYF. J is TRBJ2-3 and V is TRBV7-2; D is unresolved. This CDR3 spans 15 amino acids. Trimming removed 1 base at V and 0 bases at J, with 8 bases between. Per the germline V gene, CDR1 is SGHTA and CDR2 is FQGNSA.